Following are 8 T cell receptor beta chains from one sample sequenced in a study of regulatory T cells in long-lasting Graves disease. Described time point: newly diagnosed GD, antithyroid drugs for less than 3 months. PBMC RNA was the source of the TCR library. Both iRepertoire HTBI primers and Arm-PCR of CDR3 regions were used to build the TCR beta libraries. Using its own MiXCR run on the multiplex PCR reads, TCRdb lists one record per CDR3 protein. The table has 400,000 to 500,000 distinct CDR3 sequences, about 16% seen once. This sample also belongs to another study, concerning T cells in Graves' hyperthyroidism and ophthalmopathy.

The sample was peripheral blood mononuclear cells (PBMCs), taken at new diagnosis, from a patient treated with antithyroid drugs. These receptors came from a woman in her 30s with Graves disease.

This clonotype has ten or more counts. The rearrangement links TRBV28 to TRBJ2-3; 9 bases are shared with TRBD2. This CDR3 is 15 amino acids long. Germline V gene lookup returns CDR1 MDHEN and CDR2 SYDVKM. Trimming at V came to 6 bases and at J to 1 base, leaving 5 bases not matched to a gene. CDR3 region: CASSRAGGGTDTQYF. CDR3 in DNA: TGTGCCAGCAGCAGAGCGGGAGGAGGCACAGATACGCAGTATTTT.

This clonotype was counted many times. J is TRBJ2-2 and V is TRBV10-3; D uncertain. Germline V gives CDR1 ENHRY, CDR2 SYGVKD. Trimming shortened V by 6 bases and J by 5 bases, and 16 bases separated the two germline ends. The CDR3 consists of 15 residues. CDR3 coding DNA: TGTGCCATCAGCGGGTCCTTCGACTCGACCGGGGAGCTGTTTTTT. Residues: CAISGSFDSTGELFF.

The rearrangement links TRBV29-1 to TRBJ1-2; D uncertain. CDR1 is SQVTM, CDR2 ANQGSEA, per germline. The CDR3 runs to 14 residues. The V and J ends lost 3 bases and 4 bases respectively, with 15 bases between them. CDR3 bases: TGCAGCGTTGATGGGCACTTGATCCCCTATGGCTACACCTTC. Its translation: CSVDGHLIPYGYTF. The variable domain in full, with the rest retrieved from reference TRBV29-1 and TRBJ1-2, is SAVISQKPSRDICQRGTSLTIQCQVDSQVTMMFWYRQQPGQSLTLIATANQGSEATYESGFVIDKFPISRPNLTFSTLTVSNMSPEDSSIYLCSVDGHLIPYGYTFGSGTRLTVV.

This clonotype was picked up a small number of times. The rearrangement uses TRBV5-4 and TRBJ2-3; 8 bases map to TRBD1. CDR1 and CDR2 from the germline V gene are SGHNT and YYREEE (reference sequence). The CDR3 covers 15 residues. With 2 bases clipped from V and 5 bases from J, the junction kept 7 bases outside the gene matches. CDR3 sequence (DNA): TGTGCCAGCAGCTTAGGCCAGGGGGCGGGAGATACGCAGTATTTT. Translated: CASSLGQGAGDTQYF. Filled out from reference TRBV5-4 and TRBJ2-3, the complete variable domain reads ETGVTQSPTHLIKTRGQQVTLRCSSQSGHNTVSWYQQALGQGPQFIFQYYREEENGRGNFPPRFSGLQFPNYSSELNVNALELDDSALYLCASSLGQGAGDTQYFGPGTRLTVL.

This clonotype was recorded many times. The V and J genes are TRBV7-2 and TRBJ1-5; a possible D gene is TRBD1 (6 bases). The V gene lost 2 bases and the J gene lost 6 bases, with 14 bases spanning the gap. In germline, CDR1 is SGHTA, CDR2 FQGNSA. This CDR3 contains 15 residues. CDR3 in DNA: TGTGCCAGCAGCTTATATCGGCAGGGGCCTCAGCCCCAGCATTTT. This sequence encodes CASSLYRQGPQPQHF.

This clonotype was counted at least ten times. This sequence joins TRBV20-1 and TRBJ2-3; 13 bases align to TRBD2. The junction had 10 bases not matched to a gene; V was cut back by 6 bases and J by 7 bases. Germline values: CDR1 DFQATT, CDR2 SNEGSKA (reference sequence). CDR3 length: 15 residues. This CDR3 is CSASPGLAGQHTQYF. The CDR3 coding sequence is TGCAGTGCGAGCCCGGGACTAGCGGGACAGCATACGCAGTATTTT.

This sequence joins TRBV6-1 and TRBJ2-1; TRBD1 or TRBD2 may be the D gene (5 bases each). The CDR3 spans 14 residues. Trimming took off 5 bases at V and 10 bases at J, with 18 bases between the two ends. Germline V gives CDR1 MNHNS, CDR2 SASEGT. The CDR3: CASSPPGPGVEQFF. CDR3 bases: TGTGCCAGCAGTCCACCGGGACCGGGCGTGGAGCAGTTCTTC.

The rearrangement uses TRBV7-3 and TRBJ2-1; no clear D. V was trimmed by 1 base and J by 5 bases, leaving 9 bases between them. The CDR3 loop spans 14 amino acids. CDR1 and CDR2 from the germline V gene are SGHTA and FQGTGA. The CDR3, as DNA: TGTGCCAGCAGCTTAATTCTTTCCGACAATGAGCAGTTCTTC. Translation gives CASSLILSDNEQFF.